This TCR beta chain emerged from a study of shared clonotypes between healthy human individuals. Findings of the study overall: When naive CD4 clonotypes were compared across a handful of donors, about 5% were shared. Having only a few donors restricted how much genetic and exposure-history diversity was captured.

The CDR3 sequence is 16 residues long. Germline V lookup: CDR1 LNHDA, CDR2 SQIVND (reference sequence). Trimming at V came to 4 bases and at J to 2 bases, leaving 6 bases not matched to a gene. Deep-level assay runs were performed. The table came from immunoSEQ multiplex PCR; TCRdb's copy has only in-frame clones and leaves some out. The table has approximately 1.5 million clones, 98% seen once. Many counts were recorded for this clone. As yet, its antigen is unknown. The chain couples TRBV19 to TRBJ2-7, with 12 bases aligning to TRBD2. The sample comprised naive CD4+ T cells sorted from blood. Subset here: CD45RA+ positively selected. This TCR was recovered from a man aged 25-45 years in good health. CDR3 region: CASSSLTSGRPYEQYF. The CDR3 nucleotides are TGTGCCAGTAGTAGCCTGACTAGCGGGAGACCCTACGAGCAGTACTTC. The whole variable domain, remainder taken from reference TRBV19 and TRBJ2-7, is DGGITQSPKYLFRKEGQNVTLSCEQNLNHDAMYWYRQDPGQGLRLIYYSQIVNDFQKGDIAEGYSVSREKKESFPLTVTSAQKNPTAFYLCASSSLTSGRPYEQYFGPGTRLTVT.